The 16 T cell receptor beta chains given below trace back to one sample, sequenced in a study of STAT3 mutations in large granular lymphocyte leukemia. Notes on the study in general: Every T-cell large granular lymphocyte leukemia patient had at least one immunodominant TCR beta clonotype.

Their antigens remain unidentified. Measured with immunoSEQ multiplex PCR; TCRdb has only the in-frame clones, and not every one. The sample holds about 8,700 clones, around 87% seen once. Source material: peripheral blood mononuclear cells. The origin of the receptors is a man older than 75 with T-cell large granular lymphocyte leukemia. Some clones in this sample may be carry-over from other donors' samples.

This clone is termed medium-sized. J is TRBJ2-2 and V is TRBV18; weak D call: TRBD1 (6 bases). The length of the CDR3 is 15 residues. The ends were cut back, 0 bases at V and 5 bases at J, with 10 bases in the middle. The germline gives CDR1 KGHSH, CDR2 LQKENI. CDR3 residues: CASSPPWTETGELFF. The CDR3 DNA reads TGTGCCAGCTCACCACCCTGGACAGAGACCGGGGAGCTGTTTTTT.

V and J are TRBV28 and TRBJ1-2, with unresolved D. CDR3 length: 11 residues. The V gene lost 6 bases and the J gene lost 3 bases, with 5 bases spanning the gap. The germline V gene has CDR1 MDHEN and CDR2 SYDVKM. CDR3 in amino acids: CASRGYYGYTF. CDR3 DNA sequence: TGTGCCAGCAGGGGGTACTATGGCTACACCTTC.

The chain recombines TRBV7-3 with TRBJ1-6; 12 bases map to TRBD1. The length of the CDR3 is 17 residues. V dropped 1 base and J dropped 7; count of bases not matched to a gene: 5. Germline assignment: CDR1 SGHTA and CDR2 FQGTGA. The CDR3, as DNA: TGTGCCAGCAGCTTAATGGGACAGGGGGCATGGAATTCACCCCTCCACTTT. Its protein product is CASSLMGQGAWNSPLHF.

The chain joins TRBV6-1 to TRBJ2-1; perhaps TRBD2 as D (7 bases). With 2 bases removed from V and 6 bases from J, the gap between germline ends came to 8 bases. The CDR3 runs 13 residues. Germline CDR1 is MNHNS and CDR2 is SASEGT. The CDR3 nucleotides read TGTGCCAGCAGTGAACGGGGGGCCAATGAGCAGTTCTTC. Its protein product is CASSERGANEQFF.

The chain uses TRBV30 and TRBJ1-2, with no clear D. The CDR3 is 13 amino acids. Germline V gene sequence: CDR1 GTSNPN, CDR2 SVGIG (reference sequence). V was clipped by 5 bases and J by 8 bases, with 18 bases between them. CDR3: CAWYQRSGGGYTF. The CDR3 nucleotides read TGTGCCTGGTACCAAAGGTCCGGAGGAGGCTACACCTTC.

This chain links TRBV5-4 with TRBJ2-7, with D possibly being TRBD2 (5 bases). CDR1 SGHNT and CDR2 YYREEE come from the germline V gene (reference sequence). The CDR3 covers 16 residues. V lost 0 bases and J lost 2, with 15 bases in between. This chain's CDR3 is CASSLGGSIPAYEQYF. CDR3 coding DNA: TGTGCCAGCAGCTTGGGAGGGAGTATCCCCGCCTACGAGCAGTACTTC.

This chain connects TRBV13 to TRBJ1-6; TRBD1 matches at 7 bases. The CDR3 sequence is 15 residues long. V lost 1 base and J lost 9; bases outside the gene matches: 6. Germline CDR1 PRHDT, CDR2 FYEKMQ (reference sequence). CDR3 loop: CASSLAAGGSSPLHF. CDR3 DNA: TGTGCCAGCAGCTTAGCCGCAGGGGGTAGTTCACCCCTCCACTTT.

The chain carries TRBV20-1 and TRBJ2-3; no clear D gene. Germline-derived CDR1 and CDR2 are DFQATT and SNEGSKA (reference sequence). The CDR3 has 11 residues. With 6 bases removed from V and 5 bases from J, the gap between germline ends came to 9 bases. CDR3 coding DNA: TGCAGTGCCCGTGTATTAGATACGCAGTATTTT. Its protein is CSARVLDTQYF.

The CDR3 sequence: CASSPPGANTGELFF. The CDR3 DNA sequence: TGTGCCAGCAGCCCCCCCGGGGCCAACACCGGGGAGCTGTTTTTT. This chain connects TRBV2 to TRBJ2-2; TRBD1 or TRBD2 may be the D gene (5 bases each). Germline-derived CDR1 and CDR2 are SNHLY and FYNNEI. The ends were cut back, 6 bases at V and 2 bases at J, with 13 bases in the middle. The CDR3 totals 15 residues.

V usage is TRBV18 and J usage is TRBJ2-7; D tentatively fits TRBD1 or TRBD2 (5 bases each). Germline values: CDR1 KGHSH, CDR2 LQKENI. The CDR3 spans 15 residues. The V and J ends lost 3 bases and 1 base respectively, with 13 bases between them. The CDR3 DNA sequence: TGTGCCAGCTCACCCCCAGGGACCCCTTCCTACGAGCAGTACTTC. Its translation: CASSPPGTPSYEQYF.

V gene TRBV5-1 combines with J gene TRBJ1-6; 8 nucleotides align to TRBD1. The CDR3 totals 15 residues. The germline gives CDR1 SGHRS, CDR2 YFSETQ. Trimming took 5 bases from V and 10 from J; bases not matched to a gene: 11. The CDR3 region is CASSSGTGFGSPLHF. CDR3 DNA: TGCGCCAGCAGTTCCGGGACAGGTTTTGGGTCACCCCTCCACTTT.

This clone has only a few counts. The chain links TRBV30 to TRBJ2-7, with 11 bases fitting TRBD1. The CDR3 extends over 14 amino acids. With 3 bases clipped from V and 6 bases from J, the junction kept 7 bases outside the gene matches. Germline assignment: CDR1 GTSNPN and CDR2 SVGIG (reference sequence). CDR3: CAWRAGTGGGEQYF. CDR3 coding DNA: TGTGCCTGGAGGGCAGGGACAGGGGGGGGCGAGCAGTACTTC.

The chain uses TRBV27 and TRBJ2-1; 10 bases are a match to TRBD1. Germline V CDR1 and CDR2: MNHEY, SMNVEV (reference sequence). With 10 bases clipped from V and 5 bases from J, the junction kept 5 bases outside the gene matches. The CDR3 has 13 residues. The CDR3 loop reads CAIPTGGNNEQFF. DNA for the CDR3: TGTGCCATTCCGACAGGGGGCAACAATGAGCAGTTCTTC.

This chain connects TRBV5-4 to TRBJ1-6; 7 nucleotides match TRBD1. This CDR3 contains 16 residues. Trimming removed 0 bases from V and 8 bases from J; junction bases left unmatched: 8. Germline V gene sequence: CDR1 SGHNT, CDR2 YYREEE (reference sequence). Here the CDR3 reads CASSLVRGTVDSPLHF. The CDR3 DNA is TGTGCCAGCAGCTTGGTCAGGGGGACGGTTGATTCACCCCTCCACTTT.

V usage is TRBV13 and J usage is TRBJ1-6, with D hard to call. The CDR3 consists of 15 residues. Trimming took 6 bases from V and 4 from J, leaving 13 bases between them. CDR1 is PRHDT and CDR2 is FYEKMQ in the germline V gene (reference sequence). The DNA for the CDR3 is TGTGCCAGCAGGCTTGGATTGGGGTATAATTCACCCCTCCACTTT. This translates into CASRLGLGYNSPLHF.

The J gene is TRBJ2-5, the V gene TRBV7-2; TRBD1 agrees at 9 bases. The CDR3 is 15 residues long. Looked up from germline, CDR1 is SGHTA and CDR2 is FQGNSA. Losses at the gene ends were 5 bases for V and 4 bases for J; bases not matched to a gene: 8. CDR3 coding DNA: TGTGCCAGCAGCGCAAGGGGACAGGGCGTAGAGACCCAGTACTTC. Encoded protein: CASSARGQGVETQYF.